The 22 T cell receptor beta chains below come from one sample, sequenced in a study of T cells in Graves' hyperthyroidism and ophthalmopathy. Researchers took RNA transcripts and amplified the TCR beta CDR3 regions from them. The TCR CDR3 was amplified in a first-round RT-PCR using the HTBI primer set. One entry per CDR3 protein, called by TCRdb with MiXCR from the multiplex PCR reads. In the table there are approximately 32,000 distinct CDR3 sequences, approximately 50% of which are singletons. The sequenced sample consisted of blood. These receptors were taken from a woman in her 50s with Graves' hyperthyroidism that later progressed to Graves' ophthalmopathy.

CDR3 residues: CASSLVGTGGHEQYF. Written as DNA, the CDR3 is TGTGCCAGCAGCTTAGTCGGGACAGGGGGCCACGAGCAGTACTTC. The V call is TRBV7-6, the J call TRBJ2-7, with 12 bases lining up with TRBD1. The J segment lost 5 bases and the V segment lost 1 base, leaving 3 bases of the junction unmatched. The CDR3 covers 15 residues. The germline CDR1 and CDR2 sequences are SGHVS and FNYEAQ.

The chain carries TRBV7-3 and TRBJ1-4; tentative D call: TRBD1 (5 bases). The germline V gene encodes CDR1 SGHTA and CDR2 FQGTGA. V lost 5 bases and J 5 bases, leaving 15 bases between the germline ends. CDR3 size: 15 residues. The CDR3 DNA is TGTGCCAGCAGCCCCTGGGGCAAACACAATGAAAAACTGTTTTTT. It codes for CASSPWGKHNEKLFF.

In this sample, this clonotype is medium-sized (0.01 to 0.1%). The V call is TRBV7-6, the J call TRBJ2-5; D possibly corresponds to TRBD2 (6 bases). The CDR3 is 14 amino acids. Per germline, CDR1 SGHVS and CDR2 FNYEAQ. The ends were cut back, 5 bases at V and 0 bases at J, with 10 bases in the middle. The DNA for the CDR3 is TGTGCCAGCAGCACCCGGGACTACCAAGAGACCCAGTACTTC. Protein sequence: CASSTRDYQETQYF.

This clonotype was seen ten or more times. The chain couples TRBV7-9 to TRBJ1-6; 9 nucleotides match TRBD1. J gave up 10 bases and V 6 bases, and 13 bases lay outside the gene matches. The CDR3 extends over 16 amino acids. The germline CDR1 and CDR2 sequences are SEHNR and FQNEAQ (reference sequence). CDR3 amino acids: CASRINEDRGRSPLHF. As DNA, the CDR3 is TGTGCCAGCAGGATCAATGAGGACAGGGGTCGGTCACCCCTCCACTTT. The variable domain in full, completed from reference TRBV7-9 and TRBJ1-6, reads DTGVSQNPRHKITKRGQNVTFRCDPISEHNRLYWYRQTLGQGPEFLTYFQNEAQLEKSRLLSDRFSAERPKGSFSTLEIQRTEQGDSAMYLCASRINEDRGRSPLHFGNGTRLTVT.

CDR3 in DNA: TGTGCCAGTAGTCTACAAGCGGGAGGCCAAGAGACCCAGTACTTC. This translates into CASSLQAGGQETQYF. The chain uses TRBV19 and TRBJ2-5; the match to TRBD2 covers 9 bases. The CDR3 has 15 residues. V was clipped by 5 bases and J by 1 base; unmatched bases: 5. The V gene's germline CDR1 is LNHDA and CDR2 SQIVND (reference sequence).

This clonotype is labeled medium-sized. The V and J genes are TRBV19 and TRBJ2-7, with D possibly TRBD2 on 5 matching bases. V was shortened by 3 bases and J by 2 bases, with 8 bases between the two germline ends. CDR1 and CDR2 (germline): LNHDA, SQIVND (reference sequence). The CDR3 spans 13 residues. CDR3 sequence reads: CASSMLGTYEQYF. The CDR3 DNA is TGTGCCAGTAGTATGCTCGGGACCTACGAGCAGTACTTC. The variable domain in full, with the rest retrieved from reference TRBV19 and TRBJ2-7, is DGGITQSPKYLFRKEGQNVTLSCEQNLNHDAMYWYRQDPGQGLRLIYYSQIVNDFQKGDIAEGYSVSREKKESFPLTVTSAQKNPTAFYLCASSMLGTYEQYFGPGTRLTVT.

This clonotype was seen at least ten times. The V and J genes are TRBV12-3 or TRBV12-4 and TRBJ2-7, with D unclear. CDR3 length: 14 amino acids. V was shortened by 1 base and J by 3 bases, with 10 bases between the two germline ends. CDR3 loop: CASSLVGLSYEQYF. CDR3 DNA sequence: TGTGCCAGCAGTTTAGTTGGGCTCAGCTACGAGCAGTACTTC.

With regard to this clonotype: Compared with germline, one end of the junction differs, possibly owing to a read error. The J gene is TRBJ2-1, the V gene TRBV11-2, with D hard to call. The CDR3 is 14 amino acids. CDR1 is SGHAT and CDR2 is FQNNGV in the germline V gene. CDR3 nucleotides: TGTGCCCGCAGCTTAGTTCGTTTTTACAGAGAGCAGTTCTTC. Translating gives CARSLVRFYREQFF.

In the case of this clonotype: A single base separates this from a much larger clone, so it may be a read error. The CDR3 carries no conserved terminal phenylalanine or tryptophan, so it likely arises from a read error. The chain employs TRBV20-1 and TRBJ2-5; 9 bases match TRBD2. This CDR3 comprises 17 residues. Germline V CDR1 and CDR2: DFQATT, SNEGSKA (reference sequence). V lost 4 bases, J lost 1 base, and 13 bases stayed unmatched. This chain's CDR3 is CSAIVLAGEGGQETQYL. The CDR3 DNA reads TGCAGTGCTATTGTCTTAGCGGGAGAGGGGGGCCAAGAGACCCAGTACCTC.

This clonotype was found many times. V usage is TRBV20-1 and J usage is TRBJ1-6, with D perhaps TRBD1 (5 bases). Germline CDR1 reads DFQATT; CDR2 reads SNEGSKA (reference sequence). The CDR3 is 15 amino acids. Trimming stripped 1 base from V and 5 bases from J, with 12 bases between. The CDR3 sequence is CSARGGGYDNSPLHF. Here the CDR3 DNA reads TGCAGTGCTAGAGGGGGGGGGTATGATAATTCACCCCTCCACTTT.

The chain carries TRBV20-1 and TRBJ2-3; TRBD2 matches at 9 bases. This CDR3 spans 14 amino acids. In germline, CDR1 is DFQATT, CDR2 SNEGSKA (reference sequence). V lost 1 base and J lost 3; bases outside the gene matches: 2. CDR3 coding DNA: TGCAGTGCTAGAGCGACTAGCGGAACAGATACGCAGTATTTT. It codes for CSARATSGTDTQYF.

About this clonotype itself: The germline gene is not matched at one end of the junction; a read error may be the cause. The chain links TRBV7-3 to TRBJ2-1; 7 bases align to TRBD2. This CDR3 region has 13 residues. From germline, CDR1 is SGHTA and CDR2 FQGTGA. CDR3 coding DNA: TGTGGCAGCAGAGCGGGACTCTACTATGAGCGGTTCTTC. Residues: CGSRAGLYYERFF.

This clonotype came up many times. The rearrangement links TRBV6-5 to TRBJ1-2; maybe TRBD1 (5 bases). Germline-derived CDR1 and CDR2 are MNHEY and SVGAGI. The V and J ends lost 2 bases and 2 bases respectively, with 21 bases between them. The CDR3 runs 18 residues. In DNA, the CDR3 is TGTGCCAGCAGTTACGACCATACTTCCGGGACGGAGAACTATGGCTACACCTTC. Residues: CASSYDHTSGTENYGYTF.

In its sample, this clonotype is medium-sized. The chain links TRBV29-1 to TRBJ1-3, with D possibly TRBD1 on 5 matching bases. The V and J ends lost 7 bases and 2 bases respectively, with 12 bases between them. In germline, CDR1 is SQVTM, CDR2 ANQGSEA. The CDR3 has 13 residues. The CDR3 reads CSAARGTGNTIYF. The CDR3 bases are TGCAGCGCAGCCCGGGGGACTGGAAACACCATATATTTT.

This clonotype showed up many times. The chain carries TRBV18 and TRBJ1-4, with 7 bases that match TRBD1. The J segment lost 2 bases and the V segment lost 3 bases, leaving 3 bases of the junction unmatched. Looked up from germline, CDR1 is KGHSH and CDR2 is LQKENI. The CDR3 is 15 amino acids. The DNA of the CDR3 is TGTGCCAGCTCACCCGGACAGGCCACTAATGAAAAACTGTTTTTT. Translating gives CASSPGQATNEKLFF.

The V call is TRBV7-2, the J call TRBJ2-7; D assignment may be TRBD1 or TRBD2 (5 bases each). From germline, CDR1 is SGHTA and CDR2 FQGNSA. Trimming took off 5 bases at V and 7 bases at J, with 21 bases between the two ends. This CDR3 contains 15 residues. The CDR3 loop is CASSLRDGMNTEQYF. CDR3 sequence (DNA): TGTGCCAGCAGCCTCCGGGACGGCATGAACACTGAGCAGTACTTC.

This clonotype has a count of ten or more. The J gene is TRBJ2-3, the V gene TRBV4-3, with 9 bases identical to TRBD2. This CDR3 is 16 amino acids long. J gave up 8 bases and V 0 bases, and 9 bases lay outside the gene matches. CDR1 LGHNA and CDR2 YSLEER come from the germline V gene. Here the CDR3 DNA reads TGCGCCAGCAGCCAAGAGGGGCGGGGGGGGCATGTTACGCAGTATTTT. It translates to CASSQEGRGGHVTQYF.

This clonotype was counted ten times or more. A single base separates this from a much larger clone, so it may be a read error. The chain joins TRBV7-9 to TRBJ2-7, with 7 bases matching TRBD2. Germline CDR1 is SEHNR and CDR2 is FQNEAQ (reference sequence). The J segment lost 0 bases and the V segment lost 4 bases, leaving 3 bases of the junction unmatched. The CDR3 has 14 residues. In DNA, the CDR3 is TGTGCCAGCAGCTCCAGGGACTACTCCTACGAGCAGTACTTC. This translates into CASSSRDYSYEQYF.

This chain joins TRBV20-1 and TRBJ2-7; 7 bases are a match to TRBD1. V gave up 7 bases and J gave up 3 bases; unmatched junction bases: 9. The CDR3 is 13 amino acids. Germline CDR1 DFQATT, CDR2 SNEGSKA (reference sequence). The CDR3 nucleotides read TGCAGTGGCGAGAAGGGGGCGAACTACGAGCAGTACTTC. It is translated as CSGEKGANYEQYF.

The J gene is TRBJ2-2, the V gene TRBV10-3; no reliable D call. Germline CDR1 ENHRY, CDR2 SYGVKD. V was trimmed by 3 bases and J by 0 bases, leaving 11 bases between them. The CDR3 contains 16 residues. The CDR3 DNA sequence: TGTGCCATCAGTGAAACAAGCCCAACGAACACCGGGGAGCTGTTTTTT. Protein product: CAISETSPTNTGELFF.

CDR3 residues: CASIPGLGPPSGYTF. In DNA, the CDR3 is TGTGCCAGCATCCCGGGACTAGGACCCCCATCTGGCTACACCTTC. The gene calls are TRBV6-1 and TRBJ1-2; D perhaps matches TRBD1 (5 bases). This CDR3 is built from 15 residues. CDR1 and CDR2 (germline): MNHNS, SASEGT. V lost 7 bases to trimming and J lost 7 bases, with 22 bases between them.

This clonotype showed up just once. The chain employs TRBV20-1 and TRBJ1-1; TRBD1 matches at 8 bases. Trimming at V came to 5 bases and at J to 4 bases, leaving 9 bases not matched to a gene. From germline, CDR1 is DFQATT and CDR2 SNEGSKA (reference sequence). CDR3 length: 14 residues. The CDR3 nucleotides read TGCAGTGCTCCTTCAGACAGGGGCGTCACTGAAGCTTTCTTT. It is translated as CSAPSDRGVTEAFF.